Described below is a single T cell receptor beta chain sequence and its context. Its recognized antigen is unknown. No qualities accompany the bases; no much larger clone lies one base away. The data were obtained in a study of CD8 T cells in Susac syndrome (dated by TCRdb to the late 2010s). In the study overall: Of the Susac syndrome patients who were sequenced, eight or nine were in clinical remission while roughly six had clinically active disease. At blood withdrawal, Susac syndrome patients were therapy-naive, treated with corticosteroids (with IVIg additionally given to some), or treated with IVIg alone. The study used repertoire sequencing to test whether antigen drove CD8+ T cell activation and differentiation in Susac syndrome. The study compared CD8+ T cell repertoire clonality among over ten healthy donors, around 14 Susac syndrome patients and some 16 multiple sclerosis patients.

RNA was extracted using the RNeasy kit, and about 0.5 to 1 ug of the RNA was reverse transcribed with random hexamers. The immunoSEQ multiplex PCR assay, covering 54 Vbeta and 13 Jbeta segments, was used to amplify TCR beta CDR3 regions. PCR amplification bias was corrected using a synthetic template baseline for primer optimization and computational correction. As for how the authors treated the data: Reads were annotated to V, D and J genes per IMGT and analyzed with immunoSEQ Analyzer, keeping only productive sequences. To calculate clonality, Shannon entropy was normalized by log2 of the number of productive unique sequences and then subtracted from one. For each patient and control, public and private clones were evaluated within the 100 most prevalent clones. Susac-specific clones were defined as absent from healthy and MS cohorts, roughly 1,100 published viral clones and other ImmuneACCESS disease sequences. The raw public data were reprocessed by TCRdb itself: fastp quality trimming at Q25, MiXCR clonotype calling, in-frame beta chains only. Each record represents a unique CDR3 protein, reported with the most common genes and DNA among its rows. The V and J calls were determined by TCRdb, not by the authors. The sample has 150,000 to 200,000 distinct CDR3 sequences on record, approximately 95% of them singletons. Of the sample, 0.16% falls within the top ten clones.

What the work shows at the level of the full study, not this receptor alone: In the total CD8+ and CD8+ TEMRA repertoires, 15 to 20 and five Susac-specific public clones, respectively, were identified. The number of individuals in the TCR sequencing and HLA analysis was acknowledged as relatively small. Clonal expansion was seen in Susac syndrome CD8+ repertoires, peaking in CD8+ TEMRA cells and being greater in clinically active patients than in remitting ones.

Peripheral blood CD8+ and CD4+ T cells from healthy donors, Susac syndrome patients and multiple sclerosis patients were profiled using high-throughput TCR beta sequencing. The Susac syndrome patients fulfilled recently defined diagnostic criteria for either definite or probable disease. Bulk CD8+ and CD4+ T cells were purified magnetically by negative isolation, whereas CD8+ TEMRA cells were enriched by FACS. Blood was drawn into EDTA tubes, processed within 24 hours, and PBMCs were isolated by density gradient centrifugation. PBMCs intended for TCR sequencing were cryopreserved in liquid nitrogen and thawed later in a water bath at 37 degrees C. The sorted or isolated CD4+, CD8+ and CD8+ TEMRA cells had a purity of 90% or higher. At the junction V is shortened by 3 bases and J by 5 bases, with 7 bases in between. The CDR3 numbers 12 residues from cysteine through phenylalanine. The kept DNA is CDR3 alone, 36 bases in frame from the first base. As encoded in the germline V gene, CDR1 is KGHSH while CDR2 is LQKENI.

Material for sequencing was CD8+ T cells from PBMCs. The origin of this receptor is a human donor with Susac syndrome. The chain links TRBV18 with TRBJ1-1, with the D segment identity uncertain. The sequence in DNA is TGTGCCAGCTCACCGCTTGGGACTGAAGCTTTCTTT. Protein translation: CASSPLGTEAFF.